The 15 T cell receptor beta chains reported below all come from one sample, sequenced in a study of cytomegalovirus exposure and HLA in healthy donors. Generated by immunoSEQ multiplex PCR, the TCRdb table keeps only in-frame clones and is missing some. The profile shows 150,000 to 180,000 clones, roughly 84% of them singletons. The sequenced material came from PBMCs. The receptors shown here come from a human donor in good health.

V and J are TRBV11-2 and TRBJ2-1; 8 bases are shared with TRBD2. The V and J ends lost 1 base and 10 bases, in that order; junction bases with no gene match: 18. The CDR3 spans 18 residues. Germline V lookup: CDR1 SGHAT, CDR2 FQNNGV. The CDR3 region has the DNA TGTGCCAGCAGCTTAGGAGGGGGAAGAGCGGGAGAGGGGAACGAGCAGTTCTTC. Amino acid sequence: CASSLGGGRAGEGNEQFF.

The sample holds a few counts of this clone. The chain combines TRBV12-5 with TRBJ2-7; the D gene is possibly TRBD1 (6 bases). Germline V gene lookup returns CDR1 LGHNT and CDR2 FRNRAP. The CDR3 runs to 14 residues. V dropped 6 bases and J dropped 4 bases, with 16 bases sitting between them. Here the CDR3 DNA reads TGTGCTAGTGGCCCCACGACAGGTTTTTACGAGCAGTACTTC. Translated, it gives CASGPTTGFYEQYF. The full variable domain, rest sourced from reference TRBV12-5 and TRBJ2-7, is DARVTQTPRHKVTEMGQEVTMRCQPILGHNTVFWYRQTMMQGLELLAYFRNRAPLDDSGMPKDRFSAEMPDATLATLKIQPSEPRDSAVYFCASGPTTGFYEQYFGPGTRLTVT.

The chain carries TRBV5-5 and TRBJ2-3; perhaps TRBD2 as D (5 bases). Germline V lookup: CDR1 SGHKS, CDR2 YYEKEE (reference sequence). The CDR3 consists of 15 residues. V was pared by 4 bases and J by 0 bases, with 12 bases between. The CDR3 loop reads CASSAMAGSTDTQYF. The CDR3 bases are TGTGCCAGCAGCGCGATGGCGGGCAGCACAGATACGCAGTATTTT.

This clone was seen just once. The V call is TRBV4-1, the J call TRBJ2-1, with D tentatively TRBD2 (6 bases). Trimming pared 4 bases from V and 6 bases from J, leaving 22 bases between. This CDR3 spans 17 amino acids. Germline CDR1 and CDR2: MGHRA and YSYEKL. CDR3 residues: CASSRGELATPGNEQFF. CDR3 nucleotides: TGCGCCAGCAGCCGGGGGGAGCTAGCGACCCCGGGCAATGAGCAGTTCTTC.

This clone has only a few counts. The V call is TRBV16, the J call TRBJ1-5; the D is unclear. Germline-derived CDR1 and CDR2 are KGHSY and FQNENV. Trimming took off 4 bases at V and 0 bases at J, with 7 bases between the two ends. The CDR3 contains 14 residues. The CDR3 DNA sequence: TGTGCCAGCAGCCCCACGGGTAGCAATCAGCCCCAGCATTTT. Its protein product is CASSPTGSNQPQHF.

The CDR3 here is CASSPPGQANTIYF. The CDR3 region has the DNA TGTGCCAGCTCACCTCCCGGACAGGCAAACACCATATATTTT. The chain is built from TRBV18 and TRBJ1-3; 7 bases agree with TRBD1. From germline, CDR1 is KGHSH and CDR2 LQKENI. This CDR3 is built from 14 residues. V was clipped by 3 bases and J by 6 bases; unmatched bases: 5.

This chain links TRBV30 with TRBJ1-1; perhaps TRBD1 as D (6 bases). The CDR3 spans 15 residues. CDR1 is GTSNPN and CDR2 is SVGIG in the germline V gene (reference sequence). The V end lost 3 bases, the J end lost 4 bases, and 18 bases lay between the germline ends. The CDR3: CAWSLEGDPFTEAFF. In nucleotides, the CDR3 is TGTGCCTGGAGCCTCGAGGGGGATCCGTTCACTGAAGCTTTCTTT.

The rearrangement joins TRBV6-5 to TRBJ2-3, with 8 bases aligning to TRBD2. This CDR3 is 15 amino acids long. From germline, CDR1 is MNHEY and CDR2 SVGAGI. V was pared by 5 bases and J by 0 bases, with 4 bases of the junction left unmatched. CDR3 sequence: CASSRGGFSTDTQYF. Here the CDR3 DNA reads TGTGCCAGCAGTCGGGGGGGGTTTAGCACAGATACGCAGTATTTT.

In its sample, this clone was seen once. The rearrangement joins TRBV28 to TRBJ1-1; D not certain. The CDR3 runs to 13 residues. The germline V and J ends were trimmed by 5 bases and 4 bases, with 11 bases remaining between them. The germline V gene encodes CDR1 MDHEN and CDR2 SYDVKM. In DNA form, the CDR3 reads TGTGCCAGCAGTGCGGCCCCGAGCACTGAAGCTTTCTTT. Its protein product is CASSAAPSTEAFF.

The chain uses TRBV11-3 and TRBJ1-1; D is undetermined. CDR1 is SGHNT, CDR2 YENEEA, per germline. The CDR3 runs 13 residues. V lost 5 bases to trimming and J lost 1 base, with 8 bases between them. CDR3 amino acids: CASSHTENTEAFF. The CDR3 nucleotides read TGTGCCAGCAGCCATACAGAGAACACTGAAGCTTTCTTT.

The chain joins TRBV5-1 to TRBJ2-7; the match to TRBD2 covers 8 bases. V lost 3 bases to trimming and J lost 0 bases; unmatched junction nucleotides: 8. The CDR3 totals 16 residues. The germline V gene has CDR1 SGHRS and CDR2 YFSETQ. The CDR3 loop reads CASSSRTSGTSYEQYF. The CDR3 DNA follows: TGCGCCAGCAGCTCACGCACTAGCGGAACCTCCTACGAGCAGTACTTC.

The V and J genes are TRBV6-1 and TRBJ1-2; TRBD1 aligns across 11 bases. Trimming at V came to 10 bases and at J to 7 bases, leaving 8 bases not matched to a gene. The CDR3 has 13 amino acids. The germline V gene has CDR1 MNHNS and CDR2 SASEGT. The DNA of the CDR3 is TGTGCCACTACGGACAGGGGGCGAGGTGGCTACACCTTC. This gives the protein CATTDRGRGGYTF.

The V gene is TRBV4-1, the J gene TRBJ1-4; the D is unclear. Germline V lookup: CDR1 MGHRA, CDR2 YSYEKL. This CDR3 spans 15 amino acids. Trimming stripped 0 bases from V and 4 bases from J, with 9 bases between. The CDR3 nucleotides are TGCGCCAGCAGCCAAGAAGGCGGGTTTAATGAAAAACTGTTTTTT. It codes for CASSQEGGFNEKLFF.

The rearrangement links TRBV30 to TRBJ1-4, with a weak D call TRBD1 (6 bases). Germline lookup yields CDR1 GTSNPN and CDR2 SVGIG (reference sequence). Trimming took off 0 bases at V and 6 bases at J, with 14 bases between the two ends. This CDR3 region has 15 residues. The CDR3 is CAWSVSGGLHEKLFF. The CDR3, as DNA: TGTGCCTGGAGTGTATCCGGGGGGCTGCATGAAAAACTGTTTTTT.

The chain couples TRBV6-5 to TRBJ2-3; TRBD2 might be the D (5 bases). V was shortened by 8 bases and J by 0 bases, with 15 bases between the two germline ends. The V gene's germline CDR1 is MNHEY and CDR2 SVGAGI. The CDR3 spans 15 residues. CDR3 DNA: TGTGCCAGCCGGCGTATAGCGTTGAGCACAGATACGCAGTATTTT. Its protein is CASRRIALSTDTQYF.